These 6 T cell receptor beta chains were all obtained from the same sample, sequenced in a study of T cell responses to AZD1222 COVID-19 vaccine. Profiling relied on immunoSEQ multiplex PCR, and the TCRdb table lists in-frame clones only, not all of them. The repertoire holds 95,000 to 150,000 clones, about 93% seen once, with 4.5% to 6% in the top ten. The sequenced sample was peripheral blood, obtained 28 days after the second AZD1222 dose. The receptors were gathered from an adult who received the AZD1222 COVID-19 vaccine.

The CDR3 coding sequence is TGCGCCAGCAGCCAAGCCGCAGGGGGCACTGAAGCTTTCTTT. The encoded protein is CASSQAAGGTEAFF. The V call is TRBV4-1, the J call TRBJ1-1, with 7 bases identical to TRBD1. Germline trimming cut 1 base from V and 4 bases from J; bases unmatched to any gene: 3. The CDR3 spans 14 residues. Germline V gives CDR1 MGHRA, CDR2 YSYEKL.

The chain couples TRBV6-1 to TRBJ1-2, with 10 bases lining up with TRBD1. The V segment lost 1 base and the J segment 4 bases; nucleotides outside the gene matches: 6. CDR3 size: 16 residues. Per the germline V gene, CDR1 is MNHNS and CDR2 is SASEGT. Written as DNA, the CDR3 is TGTGCCAGCAGTGAAGATGGGACAGGGGACGTCTATGGCTACACCTTC. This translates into CASSEDGTGDVYGYTF.

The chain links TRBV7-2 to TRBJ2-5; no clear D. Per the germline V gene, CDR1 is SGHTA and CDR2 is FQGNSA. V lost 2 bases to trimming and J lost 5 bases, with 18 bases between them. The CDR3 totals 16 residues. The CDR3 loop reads CASSLNGPSSHETQYF. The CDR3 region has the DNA TGTGCCAGCAGCTTAAACGGCCCCTCGAGTCACGAGACCCAGTACTTC. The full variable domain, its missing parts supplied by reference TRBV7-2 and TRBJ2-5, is GAGVSQSPSNKVTEKGKDVELRCDPISGHTALYWYRQSLGQGLEFLIYFQGNSAPDKSGLPSDRFSAERTGGSVSTLTIQRTQQEDSAVYLCASSLNGPSSHETQYFGPGTRLLVL.

The CDR3, as DNA: TGTGCCAGCAGAGCAGATTCTGGGGCCAACGTCCTGACTTTC. It is translated as CASRADSGANVLTF. The chain links TRBV2 to TRBJ2-6; the D is unclear. The CDR3 loop spans 14 amino acids. Germline CDR1 reads SNHLY; CDR2 reads FYNNEI. V was trimmed by 6 bases and J by 1 base, leaving 7 bases between them.

The CDR3 DNA reads as TGTGCCAGCAGTTCGGACAGGGGAGGCTATGGCTACACCTTC. It translates to CASSSDRGGYGYTF. The chain couples TRBV6-5 to TRBJ1-2, with 9 bases fitting TRBD1. CDR3 size: 14 residues. The J segment lost 4 bases and the V segment lost 4 bases, leaving 4 bases of the junction unmatched. The germline V gene has CDR1 MNHEY and CDR2 SVGAGI.

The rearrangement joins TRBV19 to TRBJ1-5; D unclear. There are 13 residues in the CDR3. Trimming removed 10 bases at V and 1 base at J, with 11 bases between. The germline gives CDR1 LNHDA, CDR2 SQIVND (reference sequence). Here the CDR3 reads CATEGRSNQPQHF. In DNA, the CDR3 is TGTGCCACTGAGGGTCGCAGCAATCAGCCCCAGCATTTT. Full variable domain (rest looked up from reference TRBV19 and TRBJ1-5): DGGITQSPKYLFRKEGQNVTLSCEQNLNHDAMYWYRQDPGQGLRLIYYSQIVNDFQKGDIAEGYSVSREKKESFPLTVTSAQKNPTAFYLCATEGRSNQPQHFGDGTRLSIL.